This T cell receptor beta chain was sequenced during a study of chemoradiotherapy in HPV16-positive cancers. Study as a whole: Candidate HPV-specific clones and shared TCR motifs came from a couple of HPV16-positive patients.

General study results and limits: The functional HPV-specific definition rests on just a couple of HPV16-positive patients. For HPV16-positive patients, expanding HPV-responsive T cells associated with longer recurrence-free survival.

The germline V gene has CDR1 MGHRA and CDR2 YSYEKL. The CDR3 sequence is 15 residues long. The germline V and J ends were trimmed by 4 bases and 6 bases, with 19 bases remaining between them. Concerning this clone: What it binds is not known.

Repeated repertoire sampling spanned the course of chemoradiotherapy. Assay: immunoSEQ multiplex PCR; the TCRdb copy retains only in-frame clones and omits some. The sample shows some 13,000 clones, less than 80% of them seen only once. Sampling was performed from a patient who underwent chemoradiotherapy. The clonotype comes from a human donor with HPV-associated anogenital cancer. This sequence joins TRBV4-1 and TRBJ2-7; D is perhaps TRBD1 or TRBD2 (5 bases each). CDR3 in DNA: TGCGCCAGCAGCCCACAGACGGGACGGGTCCGCGAGCAGTACTTC. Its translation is CASSPQTGRVREQYF.